These 9 T cell receptor beta chains originate from one sample sequenced in a study of blood T cell repertoires in COVID-19. Repertoires were generated with immunoSEQ multiplex PCR, while TCRdb's copy carries only in-frame clones and drops some. The table has some 150,000 clones, 85% to 90% seen once. The sequenced sample consisted of peripheral blood. The receptor set was obtained from a man aged 50-59 years with active or convalescent COVID-19.

V is TRBV2 and J is TRBJ2-7, with 7 positions matching TRBD2. CDR1 and CDR2 from the germline V gene are SNHLY and FYNNEI. This CDR3 is 16 amino acids long. J lost 2 bases, V lost 1 base, and 8 bases had no gene match. The CDR3 sequence: CASSEGAGGSAYEQYF. CDR3 nucleotides: TGTGCCAGCAGTGAAGGGGCTGGCGGGAGCGCCTACGAGCAGTACTTC. The entire variable domain, with the rest obtained from reference TRBV2 and TRBJ2-7, is as follows: EPEVTQTPSHQVTQMGQEVILRCVPISNHLYFYWYRQILGQKVEFLVSFYNNEISEKSEIFDDQFSVERPDGSNFTLKIRSTKLEDSAMYFCASSEGAGGSAYEQYFGPGTRLTVT.

Here the CDR3 reads CASSMMSEQFF. CDR3 nucleotides: TGTGCCAGTAGTATGATGAGTGAGCAGTTCTTC. The rearrangement uses TRBV19 and TRBJ2-1; D not certain. Trimming took 3 bases from V and 9 from J, leaving 6 bases between them. CDR1 LNHDA and CDR2 SQIVND come from the germline V gene (reference sequence). This CDR3 region has 11 residues.

Of note for this clone: A junction boundary mismatches the germline segment, possibly from a read error. The rearrangement joins TRBV6-5 to TRBJ1-2, with D possibly matching TRBD1 (5 bases). Germline loops: CDR1 MNHEY, CDR2 SVGAGI. The CDR3 runs 14 residues. The CDR3 coding sequence is TGTGCCAGCAGTCACTCCGGGGGGGACTATGGCTACACCTTC. This encodes CASSHSGGDYGYTF.

The chain recombines TRBV2 with TRBJ1-1; no definite D call. V lost 6 bases and J 1 base, leaving 9 bases between the germline ends. The CDR3 loop spans 13 amino acids. The germline CDR1 and CDR2 sequences are SNHLY and FYNNEI. In DNA, the CDR3 is TGTGCCAGCAGCCAGGAGGGGAACACTGAAGCTTTCTTT. Residues: CASSQEGNTEAFF. Full variable domain (missing parts from reference TRBV2 and TRBJ1-1): EPEVTQTPSHQVTQMGQEVILRCVPISNHLYFYWYRQILGQKVEFLVSFYNNEISEKSEIFDDQFSVERPDGSNFTLKIRSTKLEDSAMYFCASSQEGNTEAFFGQGTRLTVV.

This clone was counted once. The chain is built from TRBV9 and TRBJ1-1; TRBD1 is a possible D gene (5 bases). Trimming removed 2 bases at V and 0 bases at J, with 11 bases between. The germline V gene encodes CDR1 SGDLS and CDR2 YYNGEE. The CDR3 is made up of 15 amino acids. CDR3 DNA: TGTGCCAGCAGCGTGGGGCAACTCATGAACACTGAAGCTTTCTTT. Its protein product is CASSVGQLMNTEAFF.

The chain recombines TRBV7-2 with TRBJ2-1; TRBD2 matches 7 bases. The CDR3 is 15 amino acids. After removal of 3 bases from V and 8 bases from J, the junction contained 10 bases not matched to a gene. Germline V gene lookup returns CDR1 SGHTA and CDR2 FQGNSA. The DNA for the CDR3 is TGTGCCAGCAGCTTCTTCCGCGGGAGTAAGGATGAGCAGTTCTTC. This encodes CASSFFRGSKDEQFF.

This clone showed up just a few times. The V gene is TRBV25-1, the J gene TRBJ2-7, with D tentatively TRBD1 (5 bases). CDR3 length: 11 residues. The germline V gene has CDR1 MGHDK and CDR2 SYGVNS. The germline V and J ends were trimmed by 6 bases and 3 bases, with 6 bases remaining between them. The CDR3: CASSTGYEQYF. Written as DNA, the CDR3 is TGTGCCAGCAGCACAGGCTACGAGCAGTACTTC.

The chain combines TRBV21-1 with TRBJ2-5; TRBD2, as called in the table, went unchecked against the DNA. TRBV21-1 is classified as a pseudogene. CDR3 size: 16 residues. CDR3 in amino acids: CASWTSWTRKVETQYF. CDR3 coding DNA: TGTGCCAGCTGGACCTCCTGGACTCGCAAAGTCGAGACCCAGTACTTC.

The gene calls are TRBV29-1 and TRBJ2-1; 7 nucleotides match TRBD1. CDR1 and CDR2 from the germline V gene are SQVTM and ANQGSEA. Trimming removed 0 bases from V and 13 bases from J; junction bases left unmatched: 6. The CDR3 consists of 12 residues. Here the CDR3 reads CSVEDTGVPQFF. CDR3 sequence (DNA): TGCAGCGTTGAAGACACAGGGGTACCCCAGTTCTTC.